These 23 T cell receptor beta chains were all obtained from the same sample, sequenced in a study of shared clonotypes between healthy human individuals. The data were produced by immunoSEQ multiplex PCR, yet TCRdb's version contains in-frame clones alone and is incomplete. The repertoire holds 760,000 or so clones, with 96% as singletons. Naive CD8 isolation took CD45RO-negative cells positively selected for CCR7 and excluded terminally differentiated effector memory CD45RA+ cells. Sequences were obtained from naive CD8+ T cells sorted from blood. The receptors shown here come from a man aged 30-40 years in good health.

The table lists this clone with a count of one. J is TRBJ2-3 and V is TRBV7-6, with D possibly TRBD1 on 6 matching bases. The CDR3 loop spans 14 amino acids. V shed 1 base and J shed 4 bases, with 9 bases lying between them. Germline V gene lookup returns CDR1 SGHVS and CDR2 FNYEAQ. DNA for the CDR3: TGTGCCAGCAGCTTAGGCAGGGGACCAGATACGCAGTATTTT. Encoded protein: CASSLGRGPDTQYF.

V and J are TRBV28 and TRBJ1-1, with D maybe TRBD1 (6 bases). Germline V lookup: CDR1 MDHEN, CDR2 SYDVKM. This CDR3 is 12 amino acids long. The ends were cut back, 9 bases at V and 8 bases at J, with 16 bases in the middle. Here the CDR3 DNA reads TGTGCCAGTTCTCCTGGACAGCCCGAAGCTTTCTTT. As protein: CASSPGQPEAFF.

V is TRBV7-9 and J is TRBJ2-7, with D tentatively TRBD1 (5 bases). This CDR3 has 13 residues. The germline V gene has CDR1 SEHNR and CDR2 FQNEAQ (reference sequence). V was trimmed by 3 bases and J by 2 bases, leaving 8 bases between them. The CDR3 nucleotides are TGTGCCAGCAGCTTCGGCAGGGCCTACGAGCAGTACTTC. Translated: CASSFGRAYEQYF.

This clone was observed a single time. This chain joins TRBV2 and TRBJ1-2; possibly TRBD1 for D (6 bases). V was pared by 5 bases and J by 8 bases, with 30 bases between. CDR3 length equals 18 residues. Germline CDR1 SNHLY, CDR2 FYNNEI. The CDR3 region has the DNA TGTGCCAGCAGTTGGTCGGTGGACGCGCGAGGACAGCTTGAGGGCTACACCTTC. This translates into CASSWSVDARGQLEGYTF.

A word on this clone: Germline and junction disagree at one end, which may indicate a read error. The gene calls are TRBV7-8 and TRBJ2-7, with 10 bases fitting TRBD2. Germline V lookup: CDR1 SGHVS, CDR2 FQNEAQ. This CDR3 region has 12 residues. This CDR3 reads CASSLGSGRTLF. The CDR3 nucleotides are TGTGCCAGCAGCTTAGGTAGCGGGAGGACCCTCTTC.

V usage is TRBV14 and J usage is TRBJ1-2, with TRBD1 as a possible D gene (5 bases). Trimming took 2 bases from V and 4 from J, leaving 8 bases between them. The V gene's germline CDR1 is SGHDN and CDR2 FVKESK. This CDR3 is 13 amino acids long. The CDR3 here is CASSQTGLYGYTF. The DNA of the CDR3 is TGTGCCAGCAGCCAAACGGGGCTCTATGGCTACACCTTC.

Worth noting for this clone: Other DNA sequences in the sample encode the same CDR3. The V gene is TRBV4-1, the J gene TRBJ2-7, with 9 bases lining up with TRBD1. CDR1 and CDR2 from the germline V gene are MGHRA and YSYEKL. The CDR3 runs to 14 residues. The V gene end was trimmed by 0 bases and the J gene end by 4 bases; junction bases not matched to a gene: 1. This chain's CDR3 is CASSQEGTGYEQYF. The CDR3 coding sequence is TGCGCCAGCAGCCAAGAGGGGACAGGGTACGAGCAGTACTTC.

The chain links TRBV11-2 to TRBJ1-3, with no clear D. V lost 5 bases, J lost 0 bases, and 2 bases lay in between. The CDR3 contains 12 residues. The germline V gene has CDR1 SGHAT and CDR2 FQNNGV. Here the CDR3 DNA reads TGTGCCAGCAGCATCTCTGGAAACACCATATATTTT. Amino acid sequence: CASSISGNTIYF.

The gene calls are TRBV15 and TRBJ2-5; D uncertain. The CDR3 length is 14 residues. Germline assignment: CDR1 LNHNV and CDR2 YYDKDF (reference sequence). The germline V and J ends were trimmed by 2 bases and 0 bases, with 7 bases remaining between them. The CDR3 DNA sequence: TGTGCCACCAGCAGATGGACGGACCAAGAGACCCAGTACTTC. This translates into CATSRWTDQETQYF.

CDR3 coding DNA: TGTGCCAGCAGTACCGGGACAGGGGTGGTTCAGCCCCAGCATTTT. It codes for CASSTGTGVVQPQHF. The V and J genes are TRBV27 and TRBJ1-5; 10 bases map to TRBD1. V shed 5 bases and J 6 bases; nucleotides not matched to a gene: 7. The CDR3 runs 15 residues. In germline, CDR1 is MNHEY, CDR2 SMNVEV (reference sequence).

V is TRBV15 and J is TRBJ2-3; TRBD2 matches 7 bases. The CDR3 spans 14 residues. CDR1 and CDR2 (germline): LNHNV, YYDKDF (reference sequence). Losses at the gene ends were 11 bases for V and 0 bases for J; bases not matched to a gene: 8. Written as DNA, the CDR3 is TGTGCCCTCTCCGAGGGAGGGAGCACAGATACGCAGTATTTT. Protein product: CALSEGGSTDTQYF. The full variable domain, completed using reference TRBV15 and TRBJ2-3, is DAMVIQNPRYQVTQFGKPVTLSCSQTLNHNVMYWYQQKSSQAPKLLFHYYDKDFNNEADTPDNFQSRRPNTSFCFLDIRSPGLGDTAMYLCALSEGGSTDTQYFGPGTRLTVL.

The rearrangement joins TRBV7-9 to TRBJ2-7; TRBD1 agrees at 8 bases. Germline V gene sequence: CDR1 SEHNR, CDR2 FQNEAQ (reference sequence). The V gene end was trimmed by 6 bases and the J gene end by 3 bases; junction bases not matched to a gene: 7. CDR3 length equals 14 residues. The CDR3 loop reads CASRPGTGGYEQYF. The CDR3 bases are TGTGCCAGCAGGCCCGGGACAGGTGGCTACGAGCAGTACTTC.

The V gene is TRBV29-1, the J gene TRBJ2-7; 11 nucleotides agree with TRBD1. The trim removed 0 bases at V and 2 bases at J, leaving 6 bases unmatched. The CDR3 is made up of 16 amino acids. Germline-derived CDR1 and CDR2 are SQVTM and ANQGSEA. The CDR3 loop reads CSVEDWGQGGPYEQYF. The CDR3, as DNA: TGCAGCGTTGAAGATTGGGGACAGGGGGGCCCCTACGAGCAGTACTTC.

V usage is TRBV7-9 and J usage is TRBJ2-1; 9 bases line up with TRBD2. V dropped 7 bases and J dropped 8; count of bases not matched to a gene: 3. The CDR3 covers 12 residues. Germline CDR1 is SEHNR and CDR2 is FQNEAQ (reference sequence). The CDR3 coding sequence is TGTGCCAGCAAGCTAGCGGGATATGAGCAGTTCTTC. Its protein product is CASKLAGYEQFF.

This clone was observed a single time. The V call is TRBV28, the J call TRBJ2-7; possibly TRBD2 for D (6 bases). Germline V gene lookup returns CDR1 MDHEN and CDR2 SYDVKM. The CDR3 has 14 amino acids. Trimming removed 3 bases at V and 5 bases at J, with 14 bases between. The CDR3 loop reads CASSLGGGIDEQYF. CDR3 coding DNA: TGTGCCAGCAGTTTGGGAGGCGGGATTGACGAGCAGTACTTC.

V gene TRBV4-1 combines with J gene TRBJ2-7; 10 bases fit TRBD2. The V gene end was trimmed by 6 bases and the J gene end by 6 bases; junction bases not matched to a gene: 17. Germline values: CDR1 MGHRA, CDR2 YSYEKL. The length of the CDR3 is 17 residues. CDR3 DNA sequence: TGCGCCAGCAGTCGATTAGTAGCGGGAGGCCGGGAGTCCGAGCAGTACTTC. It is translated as CASSRLVAGGRESEQYF.

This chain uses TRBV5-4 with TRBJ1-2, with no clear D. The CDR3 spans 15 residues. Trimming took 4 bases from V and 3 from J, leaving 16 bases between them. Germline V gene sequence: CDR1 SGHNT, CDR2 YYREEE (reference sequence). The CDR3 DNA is TGTGCCAGCAGCCCGGAGGACGGGAGTCACTATGGCTACACCTTC. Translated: CASSPEDGSHYGYTF.

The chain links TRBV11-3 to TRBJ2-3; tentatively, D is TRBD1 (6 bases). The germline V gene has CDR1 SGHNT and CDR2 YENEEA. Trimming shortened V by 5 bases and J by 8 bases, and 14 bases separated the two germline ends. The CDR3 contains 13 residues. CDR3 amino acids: CASSGRDNPTQYF. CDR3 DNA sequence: TGTGCCAGCAGCGGTCGGGACAACCCTACGCAGTATTTT.

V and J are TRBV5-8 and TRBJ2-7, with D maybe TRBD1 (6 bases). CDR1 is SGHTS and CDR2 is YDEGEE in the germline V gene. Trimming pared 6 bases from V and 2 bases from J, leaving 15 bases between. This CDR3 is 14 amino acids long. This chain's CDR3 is CASTTGNFPYEQYF. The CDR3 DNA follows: TGTGCCAGCACAACAGGGAATTTTCCCTACGAGCAGTACTTC.

CDR3 protein: CASSLLKNKLVYQETQYF. The DNA of the CDR3 is TGTGCCAGCAGCCTATTAAAGAACAAACTCGTTTACCAAGAGACCCAGTACTTC. The chain recombines TRBV7-9 with TRBJ2-5; the D is unclear. The germline V gene has CDR1 SEHNR and CDR2 FQNEAQ (reference sequence). Deletions cut 5 bases from V and 0 bases from J, with 22 bases between. The CDR3 sequence is 18 residues long.

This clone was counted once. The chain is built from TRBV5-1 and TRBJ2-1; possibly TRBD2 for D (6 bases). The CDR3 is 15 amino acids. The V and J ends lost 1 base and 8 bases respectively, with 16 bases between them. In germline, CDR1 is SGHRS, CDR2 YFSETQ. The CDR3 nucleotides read TGCGCCAGCAGCTTGACTAGCCCTCCTGCCCATGAGCAGTTCTTC. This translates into CASSLTSPPAHEQFF.

The CDR3 DNA follows: TGTGCCAGTAGATCTGAGGGGACAGCAGGCACTGAAGCTTTCTTT. It is translated as CASRSEGTAGTEAFF. The V gene is TRBV19, the J gene TRBJ1-1; 7 bases fit TRBD1. Per germline, CDR1 LNHDA and CDR2 SQIVND (reference sequence). CDR3 length: 15 residues. V dropped 6 bases and J dropped 4; count of bases not matched to a gene: 11. The variable domain in full, with the rest retrieved from reference TRBV19 and TRBJ1-1, is DGGITQSPKYLFRKEGQNVTLSCEQNLNHDAMYWYRQDPGQGLRLIYYSQIVNDFQKGDIAEGYSVSREKKESFPLTVTSAQKNPTAFYLCASRSEGTAGTEAFFGQGTRLTVV.

This CDR3 reads CAWGEGARRETQYF. The CDR3 DNA follows: TGTGCCTGGGGGGAGGGGGCGCGACGAGAGACCCAGTACTTC. The V and J genes are TRBV30 and TRBJ2-5, with D perhaps assigned TRBD1 or TRBD2 (7 bases each). The V end lost 5 bases, the J end lost 4 bases, and 17 bases lay between the germline ends. Germline CDR1 GTSNPN, CDR2 SVGIG (reference sequence). The CDR3 spans 14 residues. The full variable domain, rest sourced from reference TRBV30 and TRBJ2-5, is SQTIHQWPATLVQPVGSPLSLECTVEGTSNPNLYWYRQAAGRGLQLLFYSVGIGQISSEVPQNLSASRPQDRQFILSSKKLLLSDSGFYLCAWGEGARRETQYFGPGTRLLVL.